This record looks at one TCR beta chain sequence and its context. Its specificity is not known. These data belong to a study of cytomegalovirus exposure and HLA in healthy donors. For the study at large: About 85 million unique TCRs from HLA-typed donors were held in an early release of data. Study-level results: It was confirmed in vitro that a few of the CMV-associated chains were specific for CMV antigens.

Germline-derived CDR1 and CDR2 are KGHSH and LQKENI. This CDR3 region has 16 residues. Trimming stripped 3 bases from V and 4 bases from J, with 16 bases between. PCR amplification relied on 60 Vbeta primers (plus 13 Jbeta primers). The table came from immunoSEQ multiplex PCR; TCRdb's copy has only in-frame clones and leaves some out. The data hold about 150,000 clones, with about 80% observed a single time. The sequence derives from a man between 35 and 55 years old in good health and CMV-seronegative. The source material was PBMCs. The gene calls are TRBV18 and TRBJ2-1; TRBD1 is a possible D gene (6 bases). The CDR3 DNA follows: TGTGCCAGCTCACCCACCCAAGGGGGTAGGTACAATGAGCAGTTCTTC. It translates to CASSPTQGGRYNEQFF.